One sample yielded the 16 T cell receptor beta chains listed below, sequenced in a study of Graves' ophthalmopathy and Graves' hyperthyroidism. RNA transcripts were the template, and TCR beta CDR3 regions were amplified from them. The authors performed first-round RT-PCR with HTBI primers and then a second-round multiplex PCR. A single record per CDR3 protein comes from TCRdb applying MiXCR to the multiplex PCR reads. The sample carries 40,000 or so distinct CDR3 sequences, around 50% recorded once. Sample: peripheral blood. The receptors stem from an adult man with Graves' ophthalmopathy.

This clonotype was seen once. V gene TRBV20-1 combines with J gene TRBJ2-5; 8 bases are a match to TRBD2. Germline CDR1 and CDR2: DFQATT and SNEGSKA (reference sequence). Losses at the gene ends were 6 bases for V and 7 bases for J; bases not matched to a gene: 10. The CDR3 sequence is 13 residues long. This CDR3 is CSAPWSGRWTQYF. As DNA, the CDR3 is TGCAGTGCGCCGTGGAGCGGGAGATGGACCCAGTACTTC.

This clonotype was counted between two and nine times. The chain carries TRBV20-1 and TRBJ2-7; D is uncertain. V was clipped by 3 bases and J by 3 bases, with 9 bases between them. In germline, CDR1 is DFQATT, CDR2 SNEGSKA (reference sequence). This CDR3 contains 12 residues. CDR3 protein: CSASQDGYEQYF. The CDR3 DNA reads as TGCAGTGCTAGCCAGGACGGCTACGAGCAGTACTTC.

This clonotype was recorded once. No conserved phenylalanine or tryptophan ends this CDR3, so it is likely a read error. Because the CDR3's place on the DNA is in doubt, the DNA is left out and the CDR3 is given as listed by TCRdb. This rearrangement joins TRBV7-9 to TRBJ2-5. The CDR3 totals 11 residues, both ends included. CDR1 is SEHNR and CDR2 is FQNEAQ in the germline V gene (reference sequence). The CDR3 sequence is CASGPQETQNL.

The V call is TRBV6-4, the J call TRBJ2-3; possible D gene TRBD1, 6 bases. The ends were cut back, 4 bases at V and 11 bases at J, with 19 bases in the middle. CDR3 length equals 14 residues. Germline CDR1 and CDR2: MRHNA and SNTAGT. The CDR3 spells CASSALGGGNEQYF. CDR3 in DNA: TGTGCCAGCAGTGCCCTTGGTGGGGGCAATGAGCAGTATTTT.

This clonotype was seen ten or more times. A much larger clone lies one base from this, so it may be a read error. The rearrangement links TRBV19 to TRBJ2-1; TRBD1 matches 8 bases. Per the germline V gene, CDR1 is LNHDA and CDR2 is SQIVND (reference sequence). V shed 4 bases, J shed 6 bases, and the junction held 14 bases outside the gene matches. The CDR3 consists of 17 residues. The CDR3: CASSTRTGSRSGNEQFF. The CDR3 nucleotides read TGTGCCAGTAGTACGCGGACAGGGAGCAGGTCCGGCAATGAGCAGTTCTTC.

This clonotype was counted at least ten times. Here the CDR3 DNA reads TGTGCCAGCAGTTTAGGGGGCCGCACAGATACGCAGTATTTT. Protein sequence: CASSLGGRTDTQYF. The chain is built from TRBV28 and TRBJ2-3, with D tentatively TRBD1 (6 bases). In germline, CDR1 is MDHEN, CDR2 SYDVKM. The CDR3 runs to 14 residues. Trimming shortened V by 2 bases and J by 1 base, and 7 bases separated the two germline ends.

The V call is TRBV15, the J call TRBJ2-2; 9 bases align to TRBD2. The CDR3 is 16 amino acids. V was clipped by 3 bases and J by 1 base; unmatched bases: 3. Germline-derived CDR1 and CDR2 are LNHNV and YYDKDF (reference sequence). The chain's CDR3 is CATSSQTSGNTGELFF. The CDR3 DNA reads as TGTGCCACCAGCAGCCAGACTAGCGGGAACACCGGGGAGCTGTTTTTT. Looking up the rest from reference TRBV15 and TRBJ2-2 gives the full variable domain: DAMVIQNPRYQVTQFGKPVTLSCSQTLNHNVMYWYQQKSSQAPKLLFHYYDKDFNNEADTPDNFQSRRPNTSFCFLDIRSPGLGDTAMYLCATSSQTSGNTGELFFGEGSRLTVL.

This clonotype has at least ten counts. The chain links TRBV30 to TRBJ1-2; no clear D gene. Germline values: CDR1 GTSNPN, CDR2 SVGIG (reference sequence). V was shortened by 3 bases and J by 2 bases, with 10 bases between the two germline ends. There are 13 residues in the CDR3. CDR3 amino acids: CAWRDGENYGYTF. DNA of the CDR3: TGTGCCTGGAGGGACGGCGAGAACTATGGCTACACCTTC.

For this clonotype: A much more abundant neighbour one base away suggests this may be a read error. The chain is built from TRBV7-2 and TRBJ2-1, with 9 bases that match TRBD2. CDR3 length: 15 amino acids. Per germline, CDR1 SGHTA and CDR2 FQGNSA. The J segment lost 10 bases and the V segment lost 5 bases, leaving 12 bases of the junction unmatched. The CDR3 nucleotides read TGTGCCAGCAGCCAAGGGGCGGGAGGGTTCTACGAGCAGTTCTTC. As protein: CASSQGAGGFYEQFF.

This clonotype was seen at least ten times. The genes are TRBV5-1 and TRBJ1-4; 7 positions match TRBD1. Unmatched junction bases numbered 4, after V lost 1 base and J lost 7 bases. This CDR3 region has 14 residues. CDR1 and CDR2 from the germline V gene are SGHRS and YFSETQ. The CDR3 coding sequence is TGCGCCAGCAGCTTGTTCAGGGGGAGTGAAAAACTGTTTTTT. As protein: CASSLFRGSEKLFF.

Note on this clonotype: The CDR3 end shows no conserved phenylalanine or tryptophan, and so a read error is likely. No DNA is shown, since the ends of the CDR3 on it are uncertain; the CDR3 is the one TCRdb lists. This chain connects TRBV2 to TRBJ2-7; the table's D call, TRBD2, was not checked against the DNA. Both ends counted, the CDR3 spans 8 residues. Per the germline V gene, CDR1 is SNHLY and CDR2 is FYNNEI. CDR3 sequence: CASSPLAG.

This sequence joins TRBV6-1 and TRBJ2-7; TRBD2 agrees at 8 bases. V was pared by 6 bases and J by 0 bases, with 10 bases of the junction left unmatched. Per the germline V gene, CDR1 is MNHNS and CDR2 is SASEGT. This CDR3 region has 16 residues. The CDR3 here is CASRSTERGSSYEQYF. The CDR3 DNA sequence: TGTGCCAGCAGATCGACTGAGCGGGGGAGCTCCTACGAGCAGTACTTC.

A note on this clonotype: The CDR3 end shows no conserved phenylalanine or tryptophan, and so a read error is likely. This rearrangement joins TRBV2 to TRBJ1-2; D remains unclear. Germline CDR1 SNHLY, CDR2 FYNNEI. The CDR3 runs to 15 residues. CDR3: CASSERAGGNYGYTL. In DNA, the CDR3 is TGTGCCAGTAGTGAAAGGGCAGGAGGGAACTATGGCTACACCTTA.

This clonotype was counted ten times or more. V gene TRBV6-1 combines with J gene TRBJ1-2; the match to TRBD1 covers 9 bases. CDR3 length: 15 residues. V lost 1 base to trimming and J lost 4 bases; unmatched junction nucleotides: 4. Germline loops: CDR1 MNHNS, CDR2 SASEGT. CDR3 in amino acids: CASSEDRGRGYGYTF. In DNA form, the CDR3 reads TGTGCCAGCAGTGAAGACAGGGGGCGCGGCTATGGCTACACCTTC.

This clonotype was seen only once. The rearrangement uses TRBV19 and TRBJ2-3, with TRBD2 as a possible D gene (6 bases). This CDR3 has 15 amino acids. V lost 4 bases and J lost 2, with 13 bases in between. Germline V gene sequence: CDR1 LNHDA, CDR2 SQIVND (reference sequence). CDR3 coding DNA: TGTGCCAGTAGTAAGGTAGCGGCACCCACAGATACGCAGTATTTT. It translates to CASSKVAAPTDTQYF. Together with reference TRBV19 and TRBJ2-3, the CDR3 gives the full variable domain: DGGITQSPKYLFRKEGQNVTLSCEQNLNHDAMYWYRQDPGQGLRLIYYSQIVNDFQKGDIAEGYSVSREKKESFPLTVTSAQKNPTAFYLCASSKVAAPTDTQYFGPGTRLTVL.

About this clonotype: One junction end does not reproduce the germline sequence, and a read error may be involved. The chain carries TRBV12-3 or TRBV12-4 and TRBJ1-2; TRBD1 matches at 9 bases. This CDR3 region has 15 residues. In DNA, the CDR3 is TGTGCCGGCAGTCCAAGGACAGGGGACCACTATGGCTACACCTTC. As protein: CAGSPRTGDHYGYTF.